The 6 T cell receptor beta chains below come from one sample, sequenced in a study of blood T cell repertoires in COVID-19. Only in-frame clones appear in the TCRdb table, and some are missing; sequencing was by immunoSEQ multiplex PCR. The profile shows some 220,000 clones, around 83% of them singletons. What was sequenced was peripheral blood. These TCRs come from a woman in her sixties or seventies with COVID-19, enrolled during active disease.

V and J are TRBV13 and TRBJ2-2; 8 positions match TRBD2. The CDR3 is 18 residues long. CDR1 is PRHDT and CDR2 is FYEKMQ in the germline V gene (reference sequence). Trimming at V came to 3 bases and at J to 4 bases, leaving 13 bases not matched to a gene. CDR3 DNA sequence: TGTGCCAGCAGCTTTTACCAGCCTGGGACTAGAGCCACCGGGGAGCTGTTTTTT. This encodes CASSFYQPGTRATGELFF. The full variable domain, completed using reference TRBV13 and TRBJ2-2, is AAGVIQSPRHLIKEKRETATLKCYPIPRHDTVYWYQQGPGQDPQFLISFYEKMQSDKGSIPDRFSAQQFSDYHSELNMSSLELGDSALYFCASSFYQPGTRATGELFFGEGSRLTVL.

DNA of the CDR3: TGTGCCAGCAGCCGTTGGCCCGGGGAAAAGTTCTTC. Translating gives CASSRWPGEKFF. V usage is TRBV7-2 and J usage is TRBJ2-1; possible D gene TRBD2, 5 bases. The CDR3 runs 12 residues. The germline V and J ends were trimmed by 5 bases and 14 bases, with 16 bases remaining between them. Germline CDR1 and CDR2: SGHTA and FQGNSA.

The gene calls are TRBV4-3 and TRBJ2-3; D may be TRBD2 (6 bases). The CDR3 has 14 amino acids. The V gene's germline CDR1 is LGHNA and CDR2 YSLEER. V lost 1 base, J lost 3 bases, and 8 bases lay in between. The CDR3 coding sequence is TGCGCCAGCAGCCAAGGACTAGGAACAGATACGCAGTATTTT. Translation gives CASSQGLGTDTQYF.

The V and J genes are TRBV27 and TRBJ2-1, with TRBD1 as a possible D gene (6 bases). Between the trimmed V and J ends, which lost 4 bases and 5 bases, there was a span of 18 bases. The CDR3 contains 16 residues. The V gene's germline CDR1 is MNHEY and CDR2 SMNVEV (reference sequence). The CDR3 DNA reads TGTGCCAGCAGTTATGTCGGGACAAGGACCGACAATGAGCAGTTCTTC. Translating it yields CASSYVGTRTDNEQFF.

The CDR3 spells CASSPGQGGTEAFF. The DNA for the CDR3 is TGCGCCAGCAGCCCCGGACAGGGGGGCACTGAAGCTTTCTTT. The chain links TRBV4-3 to TRBJ1-1; 10 bases map to TRBD1. CDR1 LGHNA and CDR2 YSLEER come from the germline V gene. J lost 4 bases, V lost 4 bases, and 3 bases had no gene match. The CDR3 contains 14 residues.

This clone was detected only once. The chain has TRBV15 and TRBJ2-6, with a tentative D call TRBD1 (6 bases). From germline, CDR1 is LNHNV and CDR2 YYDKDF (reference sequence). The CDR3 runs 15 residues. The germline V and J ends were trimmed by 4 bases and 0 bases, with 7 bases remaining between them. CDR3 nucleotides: TGTGCCACCAGCATAGGGGGCTCTGGGGCCAACGTCCTGACTTTC. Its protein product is CATSIGGSGANVLTF.